This TCR beta chain appears in the sequencing data of a study of T-cell reconstitution after alpha-beta-depleted transplantation in children. The library targeted TCRbeta and was prepared with unique molecular identifiers. TCRdb re-called the PCR reads with MiXCR, one entry per CDR3 protein. The repertoire holds roughly 100,000 distinct CDR3 sequences, with roughly 7.7% as singletons. This clonotype was observed many times. Germline is not matched at one junction end, which may reflect a read error. This CDR3 has 15 amino acids. Germline lookup yields CDR1 LGHDT and CDR2 YNNKEL (reference sequence). V is TRBV3-1 and J is TRBJ1-2, with D possibly matching TRBD1 (5 bases). This receptor was obtained from a human donor who donated a stem cell graft to a child with congenital amegakaryocytic thrombocytopenia. The source material was PBMCs from the stem cell graft donor, sampled from the stem cell graft. The CDR3 region has the DNA TGTGCCAGTAGCCAATTCCCAGGGCCGAACTATGGCTACACCTTC. Its translation is CASSQFPGPNYGYTF.